The present entry profiles one TCR beta chain with its context. Its antigen is not yet known. Nothing much larger sits one base from this clone, and base qualities are not available. Taken from cysteine to phenylalanine, the CDR3 has 15 residues. The kept DNA is CDR3 alone, 45 bases in frame from the first base. The junction shows trimming of 5 bases on V and 5 bases on J, and the gene matches do not reach 11 bases of it. For CDR1 and CDR2, the germline V gene (reference sequence) lists SEHNR and FQNEAQ. The sample comes from a study of cytomegalovirus exposure and HLA in healthy donors (dated by TCRdb to about 2017). Study-wide context: An earlier analysis of several hundred of the donors reported 250 to 300 Gb of sequence data and about 120 million unique TCR beta sequences obtained from approximately 180 million T cells. Approximately 310 gigabases of sequencing data and 80 million or so unique TCR sequences were included in an early release covering about 620 HLA-typed donors. Of the roughly 400 genotyped donors, roughly 80% fell in the genetic ancestry cluster associated with self-reported Caucasian donors. The study aimed to test whether cataloging public T cell receptors could reveal signatures of past pathogen exposure. The study used immunosequencing to profile the T cell repertoires of around 600 subjects and linked those repertoires to cytomegalovirus serostatus. In addition to the first cohort of approximately 670 subjects, a separate validation cohort of 130 or so different subjects was used. To predict cytomegalovirus infection status, the study combined high-throughput TCR immunosequencing, statistical association of individual TCRs with disease status, and machine learning. A later analysis re-analyzed previously published TCR beta repertoires from about 730 donors and added high-resolution HLA genotyping to study TCR occurrence patterns. Rather than drawing on any new phenotypic data, the later analysis identified candidate immune exposures from TCR beta sequences and the way those sequences occurred across donors. To decide whether each TCR beta V gene segment behaved as functional or pseudogenic, an earlier analysis of some 600 of the donors relied on high-throughput TCR beta sequencing. Donor age, sex, ethnicity and CMV serostatus were compiled alongside the repertoire data. In a later genetic analysis, genome-wide SNP genotypes for about 55% of the roughly 670 donors were used, and that subset was treated as a discovery cohort. All discovery cohort repertoires had been generated using a single sequencing platform. Class I and class II HLA loci were covered by the typing at four-digit resolution. Typing coverage differed by locus: A, B, C, DRB1 and DQB1 were typed in about 629-630 donors, DQA1 in 500 to 550, DPA1 in over 600, and DPB1 in just under 480. Roughly five DR-DQ haplotypes were handled as single units for association and clustering because linkage in the cohort was strong. Among approximately 370 genotyped donors of the cohort, an average of about 240,000 unique TCR beta nucleotide sequences was sequenced per donor, of which about 20% were non-productive. Results and caveats for the whole study, not just this receptor: Most TCR sequences were observed very rarely across donors, whereas some public TCRs were present in many individuals. Some IMGT-functional V segments, including TRBV6-2 and TRBV6-3, could not be told apart with the 87-base-pair reads, so those segments were excluded. CMV serostatus was the only immune exposure information available for the cohort. A few of the identified cytomegalovirus-associated TCR beta chains were confirmed in vitro to be specific for cytomegalovirus antigens. Most CMV-associated TCR beta chains appeared to be HLA-restricted in a later analysis, and the HLA associations seemed to be driven largely by CMV exposure. A later genetic analysis reported fewer N-insertions in productive TCRs among donors in an Asian-associated ancestry cluster than the roughly 720-donor mean. Linkage disequilibrium might explain the correlated functional status among segregating V segments, but an unknown experimental factor could not be excluded. In a later analysis, TCR association rates were found to vary across HLA loci, with the most associated TCRs seen for DRB1 alleles and the fewest for HLA-C alleles. In an earlier analysis of more than 450 of the donors, most TCR beta V segments were observed in productive rearrangements about 90% or about 30% of the time, broadly matching IMGT annotations. In a later analysis, HLA-associated TCR beta chains showed more clonal expansion and lower generation probabilities than non-associated chains that were equally common. HLA typing was unavailable for some donors at each locus, so association tests used only the typed subset. V-gene and J-gene trimming of TCR beta chains was associated with a missense DCLRE1C variant in a later genetic analysis, and the association was replicated in an independent cohort. In both the original and validation cohorts, the classifier was reported to diagnose cytomegalovirus status with high specificity and sensitivity. This cohort had only TCR beta chains sequenced, and the lack of alpha or paired-chain data limited which features could be detected. The study listed 164 TCR beta chains as associated with cytomegalovirus. A cluster of highly shared sequence variants was judged likely to represent a technical artifact of the sequencing pipeline. The authors suggested that the approach could potentially be generalized to other disease states and immunological phenotypes. Around 16 rarely observed V segments, including chromosome 9 orphons, were excluded from the earlier analysis of about 500 of the donors because counts were too low. In a later analysis, several top co-occurrence clusters were reported to appear linked to parvovirus B19, influenza, CMV and Epstein-Barr virus. A further reported finding was that TCR beta sequences accurately predicted the HLA-A and HLA-B alleles for most subjects in the first cohort. Specific HLA alleles were associated with 16,951 TCR beta sequences at a false discovery rate of 0.05 in a later analysis. When HLA alleles, especially DR and DQ, strongly co-occurred, attributing TCR associations to individual alleles was difficult. Roughly uniform sequencing depth across donors was assumed in presence/absence analyses, although this assumption may not hold.

The cohort comprised around 700 healthy bone marrow donors. At the time of sampling, all cohort members were nominally healthy, though unrecorded immune exposures were likely present. The donor was CMV seronegative and was included in the group of around 320 seronegative cohort members. A peripheral blood sample was provided by each donor, and peripheral blood mononuclear cells were used for TCR beta sequencing. Genomic DNA was extracted from the blood cell samples with the Qiagen DNeasy Blood Extraction Kit. Libraries were constructed by the immunoSEQ multiplex PCR assay. The multiplex PCR relied on a mix of 60 forward primers for TCR Vbeta segments and 13 reverse primers for TCR Jbeta segments. The CDR3 region of rearranged TCR beta genes was amplified from genomic DNA by a multiplex PCR assay. The Illumina HiSeq System was used to sequence the amplified TCR beta libraries as 87-base-pair reads. The study's own analysis went as follows. A later analysis counted approximately 74 million unique TCR beta chains across the approximately 700 repertoires, and around 9.9 million of these chains were shared by at least two donors. Raw reads were error-corrected and collapsed into unique sequences by a nearest-neighbor algorithm in which closely related sequences were merged to remove PCR and sequencing errors. V, D and J gene segments were assigned by aligning CDR3 sequences to IMGT reference sequences. For a sequence to be retained, a match of at least six nucleotides to both a V gene segment and a J gene segment was required. A rearrangement was called productive if the CDR3 had no stop codons and remained in frame with V and J, and every other rearrangement was called non-productive. CDR3 was defined according to IMGT convention as the region running from the second conserved V-encoded cysteine to the conserved J-encoded phenylalanine. In an earlier analysis of some 550 of the donors, sequences lacking an unambiguous match to a single V gene segment were excluded. In an earlier analysis of some 590 of the donors, a V segment was called functional when productive rearrangements were above 56.7%, and segregating when the standard deviation between donors exceeded 5%. To diagnose cytomegalovirus status from the catalog of TCR beta chain sequences, a statistical classification framework was built. In a later analysis, V and J genes were assigned by comparing TCR nucleotide sequences against IMGT/GENE-DB human TR gene sequences. The TCRdist pipeline was used in a later analysis to assign CDR3 sequences and most-parsimonious VDJ recombination scenarios. A later analysis defined each TCR beta chain by its CDR3 amino acid sequence plus V-gene family, and excluded reads lacking a unique V-gene family. A later analysis removed roughly 590 highly shared, low-generation-probability nucleotide sequences to deal with suspected cross-contamination and a sequencing artifact. In a later analysis, a clonal expansion index was calculated for each public chain from normalized within-repertoire ranks of inferred template counts. In a later analysis, generation probabilities were computed using a VDJ recombination model fitted to out-of-frame rearrangements, and the results were checked against IGoR. Hypergeometric tests were used in a later analysis to score TCR-TCR, TCR-HLA and TCR-CMV co-occurrence, with a repertoire-size bias correction applied to the TCR pairs. To estimate false discovery rates, a later analysis permuted the HLA or CMV assignments 20 times. In a later analysis, co-occurring TCRs were grouped using DBSCAN, with TCRdist sequence similarity added in when clustering inside HLA-allele-positive subsets. For co-occurrence clustering, repertoires with fewer than 30,000 or more than 120,000 public chains were excluded, along with about five repertoires with anomalous nucleotide sharing. Sourced from immuneACCESS, this table was stored by TCRdb with only in-frame sequences that have V and J called. A share of the clones is absent; for the studies checked, an unresolved V gene accounts for under half, and the remainder has no known explanation. That table is the source of V, J and clone size, and D and trimming were worked out from the DNA. This sample holds 110,000 to 150,000 clones; around 86% were observed only once. The top ten clonotypes cover 0.95% to 1.5% of the sample.

This sequence uses TRBV7-9 and TRBJ2-7, with 8 bases in between that match TRBD2. The sequenced sample was PBMCs. The TCR comes from a female donor in good health and CMV-seronegative. The CDR3 protein sequence reads: CASSEGTRGTNEQYF. The DNA reads TGTGCCAGCAGCGAAGGGACTAGAGGAACCAACGAGCAGTACTTC. The CDR3, completed at both ends by the reference TRBV7-9 and TRBJ2-7 genes, gives the full variable domain DTGVSQNPRHKITKRGQNVTFRCDPISEHNRLYWYRQTLGQGPEFLTYFQNEAQLEKSRLLSDRFSAERPKGSFSTLEIQRTEQGDSAMYLCASSEGTRGTNEQYFGPGTRLTVT.